This TCR beta chain was recovered during a study of blood T cells in healthy people across ages. General study points: The recorded TCR beta diversity per million T cells decreased in a roughly linear manner with age. The long-lived group displayed more naive CD4+ cells, plus higher diversity, than the aged donors did.

The ends were cut back, 4 bases at V and 2 bases at J, with 17 bases in the middle. The CDR3 runs to 16 residues. Germline CDR1 SGHRS, CDR2 YFSETQ. This clonotype was counted ten times or more. Antigen unknown. A sample-barcoded 5' primer and a J-beta primer mix were used in a second PCR of about 6 to 11 cycles. With 12 random nucleotides, a template-switch adaptor tagged each individual cDNA molecule. TCRdb reprocessed the 5' RACE reads with MiXCR, giving one entry per CDR3 protein. The data hold over 500,000 distinct CDR3 sequences, with around 52% observed a single time. The chain has TRBV5-1 and TRBJ2-3; the D is unclear. The sequenced material came from blood. The receptor was isolated from an elderly woman in good health. The DNA for the CDR3 is TGCGCCAGCAGCCAAGCGACCCACGCGCCCACAGATACGCAGTATTTT. Translating it yields CASSQATHAPTDTQYF.